Below, 16 T cell receptor beta chains from the same sample are listed, as sequenced in a study of molecular identifiers for immune sequencing clone quantification. TCRdb analysed the PCR reads with MiXCR anew, one entry per CDR3 protein. The table has roughly 320,000 distinct CDR3 sequences, about 21% seen once. Sample: naive CD8+ T cells from blood, with Jurkat cell RNA spiked in. Subset noted: FACS-sorted CD8+CD4-CCR7+CD45RA+ naive T cells. These receptor sequences come from a human donor in good health. Some libraries in this study had Jurkat cell RNA spiked in.

With respect to this clonotype: This may be a read error: a much more frequent sequence differs by one nucleotide. The chain couples TRBV29-1 to TRBJ1-2; D remains ambiguous. Trimming removed 2 bases from V and 5 bases from J, with 15 bases in between. The CDR3 consists of 14 residues. Germline V gene data show CDR1 as SQVTM and CDR2 as ANQGSEA. CDR3 amino acids: CSVEWRERLYGYTF. DNA for the CDR3: TGCAGCGTTGAATGGCGCGAGAGGTTATATGGCTACACCTTC.

V gene TRBV15 combines with J gene TRBJ1-4; TRBD1 might be the D (6 bases). Germline CDR1 LNHNV, CDR2 YYDKDF (reference sequence). The ends were cut back, 4 bases at V and 13 bases at J, with 19 bases in the middle. This CDR3 has 14 amino acids. In DNA form, the CDR3 reads TGTGCCACCAGCATACGGGACACACGGCAAGCACTGTTTTTT. Translated: CATSIRDTRQALFF.

This clonotype was seen repeatedly, ten times or more. The rearrangement uses TRBV30 and TRBJ2-3; 7 bases agree with TRBD2. The germline V gene has CDR1 GTSNPN and CDR2 SVGIG (reference sequence). With 4 bases clipped from V and 2 bases from J, the junction kept 9 bases outside the gene matches. The CDR3 runs 15 residues. CDR3 amino acids: CAWIQAGLLTDTQYF. In DNA form, the CDR3 reads TGTGCCTGGATCCAAGCGGGACTTCTCACAGATACGCAGTATTTT.

With respect to this clonotype: The junction departs from the called germline gene at one end, perhaps through a read error. The rearrangement uses TRBV10-2 and TRBJ2-1; 11 bases map to TRBD2. Germline V gene data show CDR1 as WSHSY and CDR2 as SAAADI. This CDR3 region has 15 residues. CDR3 sequence: CASSPLAGGQGEQLF. The CDR3 nucleotides are TGTGCCAGCAGCCCCCTAGCGGGGGGCCAGGGTGAGCAGCTCTTC.

This clonotype was counted many times. V usage is TRBV29-1 and J usage is TRBJ2-3, with no clear D. The CDR3 length is 13 residues. Germline CDR1 and CDR2: SQVTM and ANQGSEA. V dropped 5 bases and J dropped 3 bases, with 12 bases sitting between them. CDR3 loop: CSVSSENTDTQYF. CDR3 DNA sequence: TGCAGCGTTAGTTCAGAGAATACAGATACGCAGTATTTT.

This clonotype was counted many times. This chain uses TRBV27 with TRBJ1-1; D call uncertain. The CDR3 length is 12 residues. The germline gives CDR1 MNHEY, CDR2 SMNVEV (reference sequence). V shed 5 bases and J shed 4 bases, with 8 bases lying between them. The CDR3 here is CASSDGPTEAFF. The CDR3 bases are TGTGCCAGCAGTGACGGACCCACTGAAGCTTTCTTT.

V usage is TRBV6-2 or TRBV6-3 and J usage is TRBJ1-5; tentatively, D is TRBD1 (5 bases). Per the germline V gene, CDR1 is MNHEY and CDR2 is SVGEGT. The V end lost 0 bases, the J end lost 2 bases, and 20 bases lay between the germline ends. The CDR3 extends over 19 amino acids. This CDR3 reads CASSYSSSHDSLGNQPQHF. The CDR3 bases are TGTGCCAGCAGTTACTCATCTTCTCATGACAGCCTGGGCAATCAGCCCCAGCATTTT.

Ten or more counts support this clonotype. The chain is built from TRBV28 and TRBJ1-2; D gene ambiguous. The CDR3 is 13 amino acids. From germline, CDR1 is MDHEN and CDR2 SYDVKM. The V end lost 7 bases, the J end lost 5 bases, and 14 bases lay between the germline ends. The CDR3 here is CASMVRARYGYTF. CDR3 coding DNA: TGTGCCAGCATGGTACGGGCGAGGTATGGCTACACCTTC.

This clonotype turned up a few times. This could be a read error, since a much larger clone is one nucleotide away. This sequence joins TRBV7-2 and TRBJ2-5; no firm D call. Germline lookup yields CDR1 SGHTA and CDR2 FQGNSA. The CDR3 is 13 amino acids. The ends were cut back, 3 bases at V and 0 bases at J, with 5 bases in the middle. The chain's CDR3 is CASSFPYQETQYF. CDR3 bases: TGTGCCAGCAGCTTTCCGTACCAAGAGACCCAGTACTTC.

This clonotype was recorded many times. This chain joins TRBV20-1 and TRBJ1-1; possibly TRBD1 for D (6 bases). Trimming shortened V by 2 bases and J by 0 bases, and 13 bases separated the two germline ends. This CDR3 is built from 15 residues. Germline V gene sequence: CDR1 DFQATT, CDR2 SNEGSKA (reference sequence). CDR3 nucleotide sequence: TGCAGTGCTAGAATCTCCGGGACAATGAACACTGAAGCTTTCTTT. Translated, it gives CSARISGTMNTEAFF.

The chain couples TRBV19 to TRBJ1-1, with 7 bases fitting TRBD1. V was clipped by 5 bases and J by 0 bases; unmatched bases: 6. The CDR3 sequence is 15 residues long. Germline assignment: CDR1 LNHDA and CDR2 SQIVND (reference sequence). The CDR3 DNA is TGTGCCAGTAGTGCCCGACAGGGCTTGAACACTGAAGCTTTCTTT. This sequence encodes CASSARQGLNTEAFF.

The sample holds a few counts of this clonotype. The chain uses TRBV13 and TRBJ2-2; D gene unclear. V was cut by 5 bases and J by 4 bases, with 17 bases left in between. The CDR3 is 16 amino acids. Germline values: CDR1 PRHDT, CDR2 FYEKMQ (reference sequence). This CDR3 reads CASSTYSEVRTGELFF. The CDR3 region has the DNA TGTGCCAGCAGCACATACAGTGAGGTGCGCACCGGGGAGCTGTTTTTT.

This clonotype was counted a few times. The V gene is TRBV7-3, the J gene TRBJ1-1, with 8 bases identical to TRBD1. The CDR3 covers 12 residues. V lost 5 bases and J lost 6; bases outside the gene matches: 2. Germline V gene sequence: CDR1 SGHTA, CDR2 FQGTGA. DNA of the CDR3: TGTGCCAGCAGCGCGACAGGGGCTGAAGCTTTCTTT. Its translation is CASSATGAEAFF.

This clonotype was observed a few times. The genes are TRBV4-1 and TRBJ2-7; D may correspond to TRBD1 or TRBD2 (5 bases each). The V and J ends lost 6 bases and 2 bases respectively, with 14 bases between them. The CDR3 length is 14 residues. Germline V gene data show CDR1 as MGHRA and CDR2 as YSYEKL. The CDR3 is CASSGTGDPYEQYF. The CDR3 nucleotides are TGCGCCAGCAGTGGCACCGGGGACCCCTACGAGCAGTACTTC.

This sequence joins TRBV7-9 and TRBJ2-7; 8 bases match TRBD1. Germline CDR1 SEHNR, CDR2 FQNEAQ (reference sequence). CDR3 size: 14 residues. J was trimmed by 4 bases and V by 5 bases; bases with no gene match: 7. The CDR3 spells CASSGRTGTYEQYF. DNA of the CDR3: TGTGCCAGCAGCGGGCGGACAGGGACGTACGAGCAGTACTTC.

There are many counts of this clonotype. This chain connects TRBV21-1 to TRBJ2-2; TRBD1 is the table's D call, not checked against the DNA. TRBV21-1 is deemed a pseudogene. This CDR3 is 15 amino acids long. Here the CDR3 reads CASSRWARNTGELFF. In DNA form, the CDR3 reads TGTGCCAGCAGCCGATGGGCGAGGAACACCGGGGAGCTGTTTTTT.